The 19 T cell receptor beta chains below were found in one sample sequenced in a study of T cells in Graves' hyperthyroidism and ophthalmopathy (dated by TCRdb to between 2018 and 2020). Library generation was performed with multiplex PCR. TCRdb shows the sequencer as Illumina HiSeq 2000. Amplification of TCR beta CDR3 regions was carried out from RNA transcripts. For the first round of RT-PCR on the TCR CDR3, the HTBI primer set was used together with the Qiagen OneStep RT-PCR kit. TCRdb reran the public reads through fastp at Q25 and MiXCR, keeping productive beta chains. CDR3 protein duplicates are merged, each entry listing the most common genes and DNA. The table for this sample lists 600,000 to 650,000 distinct CDR3 sequences; 15% to 20% of them were counted only once. In total, the top ten clones hold around 4% of the sample. Material for sequencing was blood. The receptors originated from a woman aged 25 to 39 with Graves' hyperthyroidism.

The rearrangement links TRBV7-8 to TRBJ1-4; no clear D gene. Deletions cut 3 bases from V and 0 bases from J, with 11 bases between. The CDR3 totals 16 residues. The germline gives CDR1 SGHVS, CDR2 FQNEAQ. The CDR3 nucleotides are TGTGCCAGCAGCTTGAGGGTGGGGTCAACTAATGAAAAACTGTTTTTT. Translation gives CASSLRVGSTNEKLFF.

This clonotype was found many times. The J gene is TRBJ1-1, the V gene TRBV6-2 or TRBV6-3; weak D call: TRBD1 (6 bases). Trimming removed 0 bases from V and 1 base from J, with 9 bases in between. The CDR3 is made up of 15 amino acids. Germline V gene lookup returns CDR1 MNHEY and CDR2 SVGEGT. CDR3 DNA: TGTGCCAGCAGTTACTCGGACAGCTGGAACACTGAAGCTTTCTTT. Translating gives CASSYSDSWNTEAFF.

This clonotype was counted only a few times. One junction end disagrees with the germline gene, perhaps due to a read error. V is TRBV28 and J is TRBJ2-3; TRBD2 agrees at 11 bases. This CDR3 spans 16 amino acids. Germline CDR1 and CDR2: MDHEN and SYDVKM. The CDR3 region is CASSFVTSGSADTQYF. DNA of the CDR3: TGCGCCAGCAGTTTTGTCACTAGCGGGAGTGCAGATACGCAGTATTTT. The entire variable domain, with the rest obtained from reference TRBV28 and TRBJ2-3, is as follows: DVKVTQSSRYLVKRTGEKVFLECVQDMDHENMFWYRQDPGLGLRLIYFSYDVKMKEKGDIPEGYSVSREKKERFSLILESASTNQTSMYLCASSFVTSGSADTQYFGPGTRLTVL.

The genes are TRBV28 and TRBJ1-2; 9 bases match TRBD1. The germline CDR1 and CDR2 sequences are MDHEN and SYDVKM. J gave up 4 bases and V 5 bases, and 8 bases lay outside the gene matches. The CDR3 contains 15 residues. The CDR3 loop reads CASSPGTGRAYGYTF. The CDR3 DNA follows: TGTGCCAGCAGTCCTGGGACAGGGCGAGCCTATGGCTACACCTTC.

This clonotype was detected ten times or more. V gene TRBV7-8 combines with J gene TRBJ1-2; 9 bases are shared with TRBD1. Germline V gene sequence: CDR1 SGHVS, CDR2 FQNEAQ. The CDR3 consists of 14 residues. V trimming: 4 bases; J trimming: 8 bases; junction bases outside the gene matches: 8. The CDR3 reads CASSSLGQGKGYTF. The CDR3, as DNA: TGTGCCAGCAGCTCCCTGGGACAGGGTAAAGGCTACACCTTC.

Remarks on this clonotype: This may stem from a read error, because a much larger clone lies one nucleotide away. This rearrangement joins TRBV6-1 to TRBJ2-7; 9 nucleotides align to TRBD1. This CDR3 has 15 residues. Germline V gene data show CDR1 as MNHNS and CDR2 as SASEGT. The V gene end was trimmed by 8 bases and the J gene end by 5 bases; junction bases not matched to a gene: 13. CDR3 bases: TGTGCCAGCGGCCCTCGGGACAGGGCTTCCCACGAGCAGTACTTC. Protein sequence: CASGPRDRASHEQYF.

This clonotype came up a few times. The chain couples TRBV6-1 to TRBJ2-5, with 9 bases fitting TRBD2. The CDR3 is 14 residues long. V trimming: 3 bases; J trimming: 4 bases; junction bases outside the gene matches: 3. The V gene's germline CDR1 is MNHNS and CDR2 SASEGT. The CDR3: CASSEGLAPETQYF. DNA of the CDR3: TGTGCCAGCAGTGAGGGACTAGCCCCAGAGACCCAGTACTTC.

This clonotype showed up many times. The chain is built from TRBV28 and TRBJ2-5; D possibly corresponds to TRBD1 (6 bases). Germline CDR1 reads MDHEN; CDR2 reads SYDVKM. The CDR3 spans 14 residues. Trimming took off 6 bases at V and 3 bases at J, with 14 bases between the two ends. CDR3 in amino acids: CASRKTGKKETQYF. The DNA of the CDR3 is TGTGCCAGCAGGAAGACAGGAAAGAAAGAGACCCAGTACTTC.

This clonotype was recorded a few times. The chain recombines TRBV24-1 with TRBJ2-6, with D possibly matching TRBD1 (6 bases). The CDR3 sequence is 14 residues long. With 10 bases removed from V and 0 bases from J, the gap between germline ends came to 9 bases. Germline CDR1 and CDR2: KGHDR and SFDVKD. DNA of the CDR3: TGTGCCACGGGACATACCTCTGGGGCCAACGTCCTGACTTTC. It translates to CATGHTSGANVLTF.

The V call is TRBV10-1, the J call TRBJ2-3; D is unclear. Germline CDR1 reads WNHNN; CDR2 reads SYGVQD (reference sequence). The ends were cut back, 0 bases at V and 3 bases at J, with 13 bases in the middle. The CDR3 has 16 amino acids. Here the CDR3 DNA reads TGCGCCAGCAGTGAGTCTATCTGGCCAGAAACAGATACGCAGTATTTT. It codes for CASSESIWPETDTQYF.

The CDR3 DNA sequence: TGTGCCAGCAGGTCCGGGGGACTTCGTCTTCGGAACATTCAGTACTTC. Amino acid sequence: CASRSGGLRLRNIQYF. The chain is built from TRBV12-3 or TRBV12-4 and TRBJ2-4; D is possibly TRBD2 (6 bases). This CDR3 contains 16 residues. The V end lost 6 bases, the J end lost 7 bases, and 22 bases lay between the germline ends.

This clonotype was counted ten times or more. The chain couples TRBV6-1 to TRBJ2-7, with 8 bases fitting TRBD2. CDR1 MNHNS and CDR2 SASEGT come from the germline V gene. This CDR3 is 12 amino acids long. J gave up 3 bases and V 9 bases, and 4 bases lay outside the gene matches. The chain's CDR3 is CASTTSVYEQYF. Here the CDR3 DNA reads TGTGCCAGTACGACTAGCGTCTACGAGCAGTACTTC.

Only one count was recorded for this clonotype. As DNA, the CDR3 is TGCAGTGCAGGGACTAGCGGGAGATCAGATACGCAGTATTTT. Its protein product is CSAGTSGRSDTQYF. V is TRBV20-1 and J is TRBJ2-3; 14 bases match TRBD2. The CDR3 is made up of 14 amino acids. Germline values: CDR1 DFQATT, CDR2 SNEGSKA (reference sequence). V lost 6 bases to trimming and J lost 4 bases; unmatched junction nucleotides: 3.

In this sample, this clonotype turned up a few times. The genes are TRBV7-3 and TRBJ2-5; D tentatively reads TRBD1 or TRBD2 (5 bases each). Per germline, CDR1 SGHTA and CDR2 FQGTGA. Trimming took off 8 bases at V and 1 base at J, with 11 bases between the two ends. The CDR3 spans 13 residues. CDR3 bases: TGTGCCAGCGGGGACGGCTTCCAAGAGACCCAGTACTTC. The encoded protein is CASGDGFQETQYF.

This clonotype was detected many times. J is TRBJ2-1 and V is TRBV7-9, with D possibly TRBD2 on 5 matching bases. This CDR3 contains 16 residues. The germline gives CDR1 SEHNR, CDR2 FQNEAQ (reference sequence). The V and J ends lost 5 bases and 1 base respectively, with 15 bases between them. As DNA, the CDR3 is TGTGCCAGCAGCCCCCTCAGTGGCGGGTCCTACAATGAGCAGTTCTTC. Amino acids: CASSPLSGGSYNEQFF.

This clonotype was picked up many times. This chain uses TRBV18 with TRBJ2-7, with a weak D call TRBD1 (5 bases). The germline gives CDR1 KGHSH, CDR2 LQKENI. This CDR3 region has 14 residues. Trimming took off 2 bases at V and 0 bases at J, with 8 bases between the two ends. The CDR3 loop is CASSPGAPSYEQYF. The CDR3 DNA reads as TGTGCCAGCTCACCAGGGGCTCCCTCCTACGAGCAGTACTTC.

This chain joins TRBV28 and TRBJ2-2; 7 bases match TRBD2. The CDR3 length is 15 residues. The germline gives CDR1 MDHEN, CDR2 SYDVKM. With V trimmed by 6 bases and J by 1 base, 5 bases remained unmatched. The CDR3 bases are TGTGCCAGCAGCTTACTAGCGTGGAACACCGGGGAGCTGTTTTTT. Translated: CASSLLAWNTGELFF.

This clonotype was seen ten or more times. The chain combines TRBV5-1 with TRBJ2-3; D is undetermined. The CDR3 has 16 residues. V lost 0 bases, J lost 2 bases, and 13 bases lay in between. The germline V gene encodes CDR1 SGHRS and CDR2 YFSETQ. DNA of the CDR3: TGCGCCAGCAGCTTGGATACCGCCCCCGCCACAGATACGCAGTATTTT. This sequence encodes CASSLDTAPATDTQYF.

V usage is TRBV4-1 and J usage is TRBJ2-3, with 9 bases that match TRBD2. V trimming: 0 bases; J trimming: 4 bases; junction bases outside the gene matches: 2. The CDR3 loop spans 15 amino acids. CDR1 and CDR2 from the germline V gene are MGHRA and YSYEKL. In DNA form, the CDR3 reads TGCGCCAGCAGCCAAGAGGGACTAGCATCAGATACGCAGTATTTT. Translation: CASSQEGLASDTQYF.